This entry features one TCR beta chain sequence. This sample was included in a study of shared T cell receptors in the human thymus. Here immunoSEQ multiplex PCR was the method, and the copy in TCRdb shows in-frame clones only, minus some. The sample lists fewer than 700,000 clones, roughly 90% occurring once. The CDR3 runs 15 residues. CDR1 and CDR2 from the germline V gene are MDHEN and SYDVKM. V trimming: 6 bases; J trimming: 3 bases; junction bases outside the gene matches: 10. These data were also filed under a second study, of human thymus T cells.

V gene TRBV28 combines with J gene TRBJ2-7; 8 bases are shared with TRBD1. The clonotype comes from a boy less than two years old with a congenital heart defect. Sequencing used thymocytes. The CDR3 bases are TGTGCCAGCAGCCGTACAGGGGGACGAGACTACGAGCAGTACTTC. This encodes CASSRTGGRDYEQYF.